Listed here are 28 T cell receptor beta chains from one sample, sequenced in a study of CD8 T cells in ankylosing spondylitis. The study's findings and limits: Ankylosing spondylitis blood seemed to carry a telltale TCR beta motif made of several highly homologous variants.

TCRdb recomputed calls from the 5' RACE reads with MiXCR, one row per CDR3 protein. The sample shows approximately 400,000 distinct CDR3 sequences, roughly a quarter of them seen only once. For these receptors, no antigen is known. Material: blood, either unsorted or a sorted T cell fraction (not recorded which). All receptors derive from a male donor with ankylosing spondylitis.

This clonotype has just one count. The rearrangement uses TRBV3-1 and TRBJ2-7; TRBD2 matches at 11 bases. Per germline, CDR1 LGHDT and CDR2 YNNKEL (reference sequence). CDR3 length: 13 amino acids. Unmatched junction bases numbered 3, after V lost 4 bases and J lost 7 bases. The CDR3 DNA reads TGTGCCAGCAGCCGGCTAGCGGGAGGAGAGCAGTACGTC. This gives the protein CASSRLAGGEQYV.

This chain uses TRBV7-8 with TRBJ1-1; 8 bases agree with TRBD1. Germline assignment: CDR1 SGHVS and CDR2 FQNEAQ. V dropped 3 bases and J dropped 2; count of bases not matched to a gene: 5. This CDR3 spans 15 amino acids. For the CDR3, the DNA is TGTGCCAGCAGCTTCCTTGGACAGGGCAACACTGAAGCTTTCTTT. It is translated as CASSFLGQGNTEAFF.

The chain recombines TRBV12-3 or TRBV12-4 with TRBJ2-3; weak D call: TRBD1 (7 bases). The V gene lost 0 bases and the J gene lost 5 bases, with 15 bases spanning the gap. This CDR3 spans 16 amino acids. The CDR3 region has the DNA TGTGCCAGCAGTTTAGCGTCGGCAGGGGGGAGAGATACGCAGTATTTT. This encodes CASSLASAGGRDTQYF.

This clonotype has just a few counts. V and J are TRBV4-1 and TRBJ2-3, with D unclear. Germline V gene data show CDR1 as MGHRA and CDR2 as YSYEKL. The CDR3 loop spans 14 amino acids. Trimming pared 1 base from V and 4 bases from J, leaving 9 bases between. CDR3 region: CASSQVGIADTQYF. The CDR3 coding sequence is TGCGCCAGCAGCCAAGTTGGCATAGCAGATACGCAGTATTTT.

The sample holds a few counts of this clonotype. The chain is built from TRBV5-6 and TRBJ2-5; 10 nucleotides line up with TRBD1. V shed 5 bases, J shed 2 bases, and the junction held 6 bases outside the gene matches. CDR3 size: 15 residues. Germline assignment: CDR1 SGHDT and CDR2 YYEEEE. The CDR3 sequence: CASSRDRGLQETQYF. DNA of the CDR3: TGTGCCAGCAGTCGTGACAGGGGGCTACAAGAGACCCAGTACTTC.

The chain has TRBV11-3 and TRBJ1-2; D is unresolved. The CDR3 covers 14 residues. V lost 4 bases to trimming and J lost 1 base, with 10 bases between them. From germline, CDR1 is SGHNT and CDR2 YENEEA. CDR3 region: CASSYTGSNYGYTF. CDR3 nucleotides: TGTGCCAGCAGCTATACCGGGAGTAACTATGGCTACACCTTC.

This clonotype was seen a few times. This CDR3 reads CATEGTGNQPQHF. The CDR3 DNA sequence: TGTGCCACTGAAGGGACGGGCAATCAGCCCCAGCATTTT. The gene calls are TRBV19 and TRBJ1-5; the D gene is possibly TRBD1 (5 bases). The CDR3 is made up of 13 amino acids. Germline V gene lookup returns CDR1 LNHDA and CDR2 SQIVND (reference sequence). V lost 10 bases and J lost 2, with 12 bases in between.

The chain is built from TRBV20-1 and TRBJ2-3, with D perhaps TRBD2 (5 bases). Germline CDR1 DFQATT, CDR2 SNEGSKA (reference sequence). The CDR3 totals 13 residues. Trimming took 3 bases from V and 6 from J, leaving 13 bases between them. In DNA, the CDR3 is TGCAGTGCTAGTTTTCTAGCAGTGGATACGCAGTATTTT. Protein product: CSASFLAVDTQYF.

The J gene is TRBJ1-1, the V gene TRBV12-3 or TRBV12-4; no clear D. CDR3 length equals 13 residues. V was shortened by 4 bases and J by 5 bases, with 11 bases between the two germline ends. The CDR3 is CASSSVEGTEAFF. In nucleotides, the CDR3 is TGTGCCAGCAGTTCGGTGGAGGGTACTGAAGCTTTCTTT.

The rearrangement links TRBV12-3 or TRBV12-4 to TRBJ2-7; the D gene is possibly TRBD2 (6 bases). The CDR3 is made up of 15 amino acids. Trimming shortened V by 4 bases and J by 0 bases, and 13 bases separated the two germline ends. DNA for the CDR3: TGTGCCAGCAGTTGGTCTAGCGTCTTCTCCTACGAGCAGTACTTC. Protein: CASSWSSVFSYEQYF.

The chain has TRBV20-1 and TRBJ2-1; 12 bases agree with TRBD2. The germline V gene has CDR1 DFQATT and CDR2 SNEGSKA (reference sequence). J was trimmed by 9 bases and V by 4 bases; bases with no gene match: 16. The length of the CDR3 is 17 residues. The CDR3 nucleotides read TGCAGTGCTATCCTAGGGAGCGGACTAGCGGGAATCAGTGAGCAGTTCTTC. As protein: CSAILGSGLAGISEQFF.

This rearrangement joins TRBV10-3 to TRBJ2-1; 11 bases match TRBD2. CDR1 is ENHRY, CDR2 SYGVKD, per germline. J was trimmed by 7 bases and V by 6 bases; bases with no gene match: 11. The CDR3 runs 16 residues. CDR3 sequence: CAIRGKGTSGPNEQFF. For the CDR3, the DNA is TGTGCCATCAGGGGGAAAGGGACTAGCGGACCGAATGAGCAGTTCTTC.

V and J are TRBV10-3 and TRBJ1-5; D gene uncertain. Germline CDR1 reads ENHRY; CDR2 reads SYGVKD. This CDR3 has 12 residues. The ends were cut back, 8 bases at V and 5 bases at J, with 10 bases in the middle. As DNA, the CDR3 is TGTGCCATCTCTAAGCCGGATCAGCCCCAGCATTTT. Translating it yields CAISKPDQPQHF.

This chain uses TRBV3-1 with TRBJ2-7; D unclear. Trimming took off 3 bases at V and 1 base at J, with 13 bases between the two ends. The CDR3 has 15 residues. Germline values: CDR1 LGHDT, CDR2 YNNKEL (reference sequence). The CDR3 nucleotides read TGTGCCAGCAGCCACACACCGACTGGATCCTACGAGCAGTACGTC. Its protein product is CASSHTPTGSYEQYV.

V usage is TRBV7-8 and J usage is TRBJ2-3, with D perhaps assigned TRBD1 or TRBD2 (5 bases each). From germline, CDR1 is SGHVS and CDR2 FQNEAQ. Trimming stripped 5 bases from V and 6 bases from J, with 18 bases between. This CDR3 comprises 15 residues. The CDR3 protein is CASSRQRSFSDTQYF. Here the CDR3 DNA reads TGTGCCAGCAGCCGACAGCGGAGTTTTTCGGATACGCAGTATTTT.

The chain is built from TRBV3-1 and TRBJ2-1; D might be TRBD2 (6 bases). The CDR3 length is 16 residues. Trimming cost V 2 bases and J 0 bases, with 11 bases left between them. Germline CDR1 is LGHDT and CDR2 is YNNKEL (reference sequence). In DNA, the CDR3 is TGTGCCAGCAGCCAAAGGGACGGGAGCTCCTACAATGAGCAGTTCTTC. Encoded protein: CASSQRDGSSYNEQFF.

V gene TRBV11-2 combines with J gene TRBJ2-5; D is ambiguous. Germline CDR1 reads SGHAT; CDR2 reads FQNNGV. This CDR3 spans 14 amino acids. V was pared by 3 bases and J by 1 base, with 9 bases between. As DNA, the CDR3 is TGTGCCAGCAGCTTCCCAAGCGTCCAAGAGACCCAGTACTTC. Its translation: CASSFPSVQETQYF.

This clonotype was seen a handful of times. The rearrangement uses TRBV5-1 and TRBJ2-5, with D perhaps TRBD2 (6 bases). The CDR3 runs 14 residues. The germline V gene encodes CDR1 SGHRS and CDR2 YFSETQ. Trimming left V 2 bases short and J 1 base short, with 9 bases between. The CDR3 region has the DNA TGCGCCAGCAGCTTCGCTAGCGTCCAAGAGACCCAGTACTTC. Residues: CASSFASVQETQYF. The entire variable domain, with the rest obtained from reference TRBV5-1 and TRBJ2-5, is as follows: KAGVTQTPRYLIKTRGQQVTLSCSPISGHRSVSWYQQTPGQGLQFLFEYFSETQRNKGNFPGRFSGRQFSNSRSEMNVSTLELGDSALYLCASSFASVQETQYFGPGTRLLVL.

This clonotype was detected only a few times. This chain joins TRBV12-5 and TRBJ2-5, with D possibly TRBD2 on 5 matching bases. Between the trimmed V and J ends, which lost 5 bases and 4 bases, there was a span of 11 bases. This CDR3 region has 13 residues. Germline CDR1 is LGHNT and CDR2 is FRNRAP. Here the CDR3 DNA reads TGTGCTAGTGGTCCGTCGGGAATAGAGACCCAGTACTTC. Translating gives CASGPSGIETQYF.

The chain combines TRBV5-6 with TRBJ2-2; D not certain. Trimming removed 1 base from V and 1 base from J, with 8 bases in between. Germline V CDR1 and CDR2: SGHDT, YYEEEE. CDR3 length equals 15 residues. The DNA of the CDR3 is TGTGCCAGCAGCTTGCCAGGTGGGAACACCGGGGAGCTGTTTTTT. Translating it yields CASSLPGGNTGELFF.

V is TRBV9 and J is TRBJ2-5, with a tentative D call TRBD2 (5 bases). The CDR3 has 15 amino acids. Germline loops: CDR1 SGDLS, CDR2 YYNGEE. The V end lost 6 bases, the J end lost 7 bases, and 22 bases lay between the germline ends. CDR3 in amino acids: CASNRFDSPGGTQYF. The CDR3 DNA reads TGTGCCAGCAACCGATTTGATTCCCCCGGAGGGACCCAGTACTTC.

This clonotype has only a few counts. The chain couples TRBV29-1 to TRBJ1-2; TRBD1 matches at 7 bases. The CDR3 length is 13 residues. The V gene end was trimmed by 4 bases and the J gene end by 4 bases; junction bases not matched to a gene: 6. Germline CDR1 reads SQVTM; CDR2 reads ANQGSEA. The DNA for the CDR3 is TGCAGCGTTGCAAGACAGGGTGGCTATGGCTACACCTTC. Protein sequence: CSVARQGGYGYTF. Filled out from reference TRBV29-1 and TRBJ1-2, the complete variable domain reads SAVISQKPSRDICQRGTSLTIQCQVDSQVTMMFWYRQQPGQSLTLIATANQGSEATYESGFVIDKFPISRPNLTFSTLTVSNMSPEDSSIYLCSVARQGGYGYTFGSGTRLTVV.

This chain connects TRBV28 to TRBJ1-2; D uncertain. The CDR3 consists of 13 residues. V dropped 3 bases and J dropped 5 bases, with 10 bases sitting between them. The germline V gene encodes CDR1 MDHEN and CDR2 SYDVKM. CDR3 in amino acids: CASSLAGPYGYTF. The CDR3 DNA sequence: TGTGCCAGCAGTTTGGCAGGACCATATGGCTACACCTTC.

The rearrangement links TRBV11-2 to TRBJ2-2; TRBD2 matches at 9 bases. Looked up from germline, CDR1 is SGHAT and CDR2 is FQNNGV. This CDR3 contains 16 residues. Trimming cost V 6 bases and J 0 bases; bases outside gene matches: 5. The DNA for the CDR3 is TGTGCCAGCAGTATACTAGCGGGCTCGAACACCGGGGAGCTGTTTTTT. It specifies CASSILAGSNTGELFF. Full variable domain (remainder filled in from reference TRBV11-2 and TRBJ2-2): EAGVAQSPRYKIIEKRQSVAFWCNPISGHATLYWYQQILGQGPKLLIQFQNNGVVDDSQLPKDRFSAERLKGVDSTLKIQPAKLEDSAVYLCASSILAGSNTGELFFGEGSRLTVL.

The rearrangement links TRBV9 to TRBJ2-3; D gene unclear. Trimming removed 2 bases from V and 2 bases from J, with 3 bases in between. The germline gives CDR1 SGDLS, CDR2 YYNGEE. The CDR3 extends over 12 amino acids. CDR3 coding DNA: TGTGCCAGCAGCGTTGACACAGATACGCAGTATTTT. Its protein is CASSVDTDTQYF.

CDR3 in amino acids: CASSLNSRSSGNTIYF. The CDR3 coding sequence is TGTGCCAGCAGTTTGAACAGCCGGAGCTCTGGAAACACCATATATTTT. This chain links TRBV12-3 or TRBV12-4 with TRBJ1-3; D gene uncertain. Trimming shortened V by 3 bases and J by 0 bases, and 12 bases separated the two germline ends. The CDR3 totals 16 residues.

The table lists this clonotype with a count of one. The rearrangement uses TRBV27 and TRBJ1-2; 9 nucleotides match TRBD1. Losses at the gene ends were 7 bases for V and 5 bases for J; bases not matched to a gene: 14. CDR1 MNHEY and CDR2 SMNVEV come from the germline V gene (reference sequence). This CDR3 comprises 16 residues. DNA of the CDR3: TGTGCCAGCACACAGATTGGGACAGGGAGCGGGTATGGCTACACCTTC. Amino acid sequence: CASTQIGTGSGYGYTF.

The chain employs TRBV29-1 and TRBJ1-2, with D perhaps TRBD1 (6 bases). Trimming cost V 6 bases and J 0 bases, with 20 bases left between them. CDR1 and CDR2 from the germline V gene are SQVTM and ANQGSEA. There are 16 residues in the CDR3. The CDR3 sequence is CSVLPPPQGPNYGYTF. The CDR3 DNA sequence: TGCAGCGTCCTACCTCCCCCACAGGGCCCTAACTATGGCTACACCTTC.